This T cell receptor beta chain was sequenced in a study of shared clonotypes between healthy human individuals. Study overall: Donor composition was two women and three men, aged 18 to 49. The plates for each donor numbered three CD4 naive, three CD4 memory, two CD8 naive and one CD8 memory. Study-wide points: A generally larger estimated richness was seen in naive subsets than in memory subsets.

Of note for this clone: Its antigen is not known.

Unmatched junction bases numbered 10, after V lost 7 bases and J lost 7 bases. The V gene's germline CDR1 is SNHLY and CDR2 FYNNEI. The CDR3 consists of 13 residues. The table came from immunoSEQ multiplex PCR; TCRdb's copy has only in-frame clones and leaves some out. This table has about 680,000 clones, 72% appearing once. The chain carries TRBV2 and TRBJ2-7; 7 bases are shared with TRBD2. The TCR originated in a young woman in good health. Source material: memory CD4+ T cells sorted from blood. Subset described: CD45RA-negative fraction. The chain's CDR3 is CASTRPSGREQYF. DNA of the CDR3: TGTGCCAGCACTCGGCCTAGCGGAAGGGAGCAGTACTTC.